This TCR beta chain was captured by sequencing in a study of PD-1 blockade in mismatch repair-deficient tumors. This table comes from immunoSEQ multiplex PCR, and its TCRdb copy is limited to in-frame clones, with some not included. The sample shows some 84,000 clones, 81% of them seen only once. Every patient had mismatch repair deficiency by PCR or immunohistochemistry. Study-wide results and caveats: Tumor-resident clones, often absent from pretreatment blood, expanded after pembrolizumab and then contracted.

Comments on this clone: No antigen is known for it.

V lost 4 bases to trimming and J lost 4 bases; unmatched junction nucleotides: 12. Germline V CDR1 and CDR2: SGHTA, FQGNSA. This CDR3 comprises 16 residues. The source material was peripheral blood, sampled 12 weeks after starting pembrolizumab. This TCR derives from an adult with mismatch repair-deficient cancer. This chain joins TRBV7-2 and TRBJ2-7; 8 bases are shared with TRBD1. The CDR3 DNA follows: TGTGCCAGCAGCTCCTCCGGCCAGGGGGCTAGGTACGAGCAGTACTTC. Translation: CASSSSGQGARYEQYF.